What follows describes a single T cell receptor beta chain. Investigators prepared the TCR beta libraries by applying iRepertoire HTBI primers and Arm-PCR of CDR3 regions. TCRdb reprocessed the multiplex PCR reads via MiXCR and lists one record per CDR3 protein. The sample has 650,000 to 700,000 distinct CDR3 sequences, 25% to 30% seen once. This sample was taken from a study of regulatory T cells in long-lasting Graves disease. Looking at the study overall: Persistent cases took antithyroid drugs over 5 years and stayed TSH receptor antibody positive.

This CDR3 region has 16 residues. V was clipped by 1 base and J by 5 bases; unmatched bases: 8. Germline CDR1 and CDR2: DFQATT and SNEGSKA (reference sequence). Noted time point: persistent/refractory GD, antithyroid drugs over 5 years with positive TRAb. PBMC RNA served as the TCR library source. From an endocrinology department in Xi'an, China, came the patients. Sequenced material: peripheral blood mononuclear cells (PBMCs), taken when the disease was refractory, from a patient treated with antithyroid drugs. The rearrangement joins TRBV20-1 to TRBJ2-5; 12 bases are a match to TRBD2. The clonotype originates from a female donor with Graves disease. The CDR3 region is CSARVPGLAGKETQYF. For the CDR3, the DNA is TGCAGTGCTAGAGTTCCCGGACTAGCGGGAAAGGAGACCCAGTACTTC.